The 7 T cell receptor beta chains presented below share a single source sample, sequenced in a study of T cells in Graves' hyperthyroidism and ophthalmopathy. The CDR3 regions of TCR beta were amplified from RNA transcripts. TCR CDR3 regions were first amplified by RT-PCR with HTBI primers. TCRdb recomputed calls from the multiplex PCR reads with MiXCR, one row per CDR3 protein. The sample contains hundreds of thousands of distinct CDR3 sequences, about 15% of which appear only once. The sample consisted of blood. The source is a woman between 18 and 29 years old with Graves' hyperthyroidism.

This clonotype appeared many times. The chain has TRBV5-1 and TRBJ2-7; D is perhaps TRBD1 (6 bases). This CDR3 is built from 15 residues. The V end lost 3 bases, the J end lost 4 bases, and 17 bases lay between the germline ends. The germline V gene has CDR1 SGHRS and CDR2 YFSETQ. The CDR3 reads CASSWSGQTSYEQYF. In nucleotides, the CDR3 is TGCGCCAGCAGCTGGAGCGGACAGACAAGTTACGAGCAGTACTTC.

In this sample, this clonotype turned up many times. The chain combines TRBV7-8 with TRBJ2-7; weak D call: TRBD1 (7 bases). V shed 6 bases and J shed 3 bases, with 18 bases lying between them. CDR3 length: 15 residues. Germline CDR1 reads SGHVS; CDR2 reads FQNEAQ. The DNA for the CDR3 is TGTGCCAGCAGGGGGAGGACAGGCTTTGTCTACGAGCAGTACTTC. It specifies CASRGRTGFVYEQYF.

A few counts support this clonotype. The chain recombines TRBV6-2 or TRBV6-3 with TRBJ1-2, with D unclear. There are 16 residues in the CDR3. The V gene lost 0 bases and the J gene lost 1 base, with 12 bases spanning the gap. Germline CDR1 and CDR2: MNHEY and SVGEGT. In nucleotides, the CDR3 is TGTGCCAGCAGTTACTCGACTTTGGGTTTTAACTATGGCTACACCTTC. It translates to CASSYSTLGFNYGYTF.

This clonotype was seen repeatedly, ten times or more. V and J are TRBV11-2 and TRBJ2-1; 9 bases match TRBD1. V was clipped by 5 bases and J by 15 bases; unmatched bases: 5. This CDR3 contains 11 residues. The germline V gene has CDR1 SGHAT and CDR2 FQNNGV. The CDR3 is CASSGGQGPFF. The CDR3, as DNA: TGTGCCAGCAGCGGGGGACAGGGCCCGTTCTTC.

This clonotype was observed many times. The CDR3 spells CASSPRSDNSPLHF. DNA for the CDR3: TGTGCCAGCAGTCCAAGGTCCGACAATTCACCCCTCCACTTT. The chain couples TRBV12-3 or TRBV12-4 to TRBJ1-6; D gene unclear. This CDR3 region has 14 residues. Trimming took off 5 bases at V and 7 bases at J, with 12 bases between the two ends.

This clonotype has ten or more counts. The chain employs TRBV9 and TRBJ1-1; D gene ambiguous. The CDR3 totals 13 residues. Germline CDR1 SGDLS, CDR2 YYNGEE. The ends were cut back, 0 bases at V and 3 bases at J, with 6 bases in the middle. The CDR3 DNA reads as TGTGCCAGCAGCGTAGATAGGGACACTGAAGCTTTCTTT. Translating it yields CASSVDRDTEAFF.

There are a few counts of this clonotype. V gene TRBV20-1 combines with J gene TRBJ2-7, with D unclear. Trimming took 3 bases from V and 5 from J, leaving 8 bases between them. Looked up from germline, CDR1 is DFQATT and CDR2 is SNEGSKA (reference sequence). The CDR3 covers 11 residues. CDR3 bases: TGCAGTGCTAGGTTTATCCACGAGCAGTACTTC. Amino acid sequence: CSARFIHEQYF.